Listed below are T cell receptor beta chains from one sample, sequenced in a study of CD8 T cells in Susac syndrome. TCRdb itself ran the immunoSEQ multiplex PCR reads through MiXCR, one entry per CDR3 protein. The sample includes over 95,000 distinct CDR3 sequences, about 90% of them seen just once. Sequencing was done on a sample of CD8+ T cells from PBMCs. The receptors shown here come from a human donor in good health. Both conserved end residues are part of each CDR3. The D gene is left open where the match is weak.

j_call	d_call	v_call	cdr3_nt	cdr3_aa
TRBJ1-1	.	TRBV7-9	TGTGCCAGCAGCTTAGAAGGGGTGGTTGGTACTGAAGCTTTCTTT	CASSLEGVVGTEAFF
TRBJ1-5	.	TRBV12-3/TRBV12-4	TGTGCCAGCAGTCGTGACAGGTTAGGCCCCCAGCATTTT	CASSRDRLGPQHF
TRBJ1-1	.	TRBV30	TGTGCCGGCTTAATGGACTTTCAGGTGAACACTGAAGCTTTCTTT	CAGLMDFQVNTEAFF
TRBJ1-5	.	TRBV9	TGTGCCAGCAGCGCCGGACAGAATAGCAATCAGCCCCAGCATTTT	CASSAGQNSNQPQHF
TRBJ2-5	TRBD2	TRBV2	TGTGCCAGCAGGGCCGTAGCGGGAGCCCCGCAAGAGACCCAGTACTTC	CASRAVAGAPQETQYF
TRBJ2-7	TRBD2	TRBV11-2	TGTGCCAGCAGCCCAAGGCGGGGGGGATCCTACGAGCAGTACTTC	CASSPRRGGSYEQYF
TRBJ2-5	.	TRBV25-1	TGTGCTAGCAGCCCTACGGGGGAGACCCAGTACTTC	CASSPTGETQYF
TRBJ1-1	TRBD1	TRBV7-2	TGTGCCAGCAGCTGGGCGGGACAGCGAGATGAAGCTTTCTTT	CASSWAGQRDEAFF
TRBJ2-3	.	TRBV29-1	TGCAGCGTTATCGGGAGTGACACAGATACGCAGTATTTT	CSVIGSDTDTQYF
TRBJ1-5	.	TRBV4-2	TGTGCCAGCAGTGCCTCAGCGCAGGGGAGGGATCAGCCCCAGCATTTT	CASSASAQGRDQPQHF
TRBJ2-2	TRBD2	TRBV4-3	TGCGCCAGCAGCCAACTAGCGGGAGGGCCCACCGGGGAGCTGTTTTTT	CASSQLAGGPTGELFF
TRBJ2-2	TRBD2	TRBV20-1	TGCAGTGCTAGAGATGGGAGCCGACTAGCTGCCTCGAACACCGGGGAGCTGTTTTTT	CSARDGSRLAASNTGELFF
TRBJ2-7	.	TRBV3-1	TGTGCCAGCAGCTCCACCCCGAACTCCTACGAGCAGTACTTC	CASSSTPNSYEQYF
TRBJ1-1	.	TRBV12-3/TRBV12-4	TGTGCCAGCACCCGGGTAGGGCAGGGGACTGAAGCTTTCTTT	CASTRVGQGTEAFF
TRBJ2-3	TRBD1	TRBV29-1	TGCAGCGTTCACGCTGGAACAGGGGGCACAGATACGCAGTATTTT	CSVHAGTGGTDTQYF